This T cell receptor beta chain was obtained from a study of T-cell memory formation after mild COVID-19. Across the whole study: Largely donor-specific sequence clusters came from a couple of donors.

The CDR3 has 14 amino acids. The V gene end was trimmed by 5 bases and the J gene end by 1 base; junction bases not matched to a gene: 3. Germline V gene data show CDR1 as SGHTA and CDR2 as FQGTGA. This clonotype has just a few counts. What it binds is not known. Via MiXCR, TCRdb re-called the 5' RACE reads, giving one row per CDR3 protein. The sample holds about 560,000 distinct CDR3 sequences; about a fifth are singletons and the top ten take 7.5% to 9.5%. Study-level results: Memory from before infection featured some responding clones, which suggests cross-reactive memory joined. CD4+ contracting clones were found mainly in CM and EM, and CD8+ ones in EMRA. There was a balanced CD4/CD8 profile in clones contracting day 15 to 85, and later expanders leaned CD4+.

The chain combines TRBV7-3 with TRBJ1-2, with 8 bases matching TRBD1. The sequenced material came from PBMCs or a T cell subset sorted from them (not recorded which). The sequence was collected from an adult woman who had mild COVID-19 (a few samples of this study predate the infection). Cell type and time point are not known. The CDR3 sequence is CASSPGGGNYGYTF. CDR3 nucleotide sequence: TGTGCCAGCAGCCCAGGGGGCGGTAACTATGGCTACACCTTC.